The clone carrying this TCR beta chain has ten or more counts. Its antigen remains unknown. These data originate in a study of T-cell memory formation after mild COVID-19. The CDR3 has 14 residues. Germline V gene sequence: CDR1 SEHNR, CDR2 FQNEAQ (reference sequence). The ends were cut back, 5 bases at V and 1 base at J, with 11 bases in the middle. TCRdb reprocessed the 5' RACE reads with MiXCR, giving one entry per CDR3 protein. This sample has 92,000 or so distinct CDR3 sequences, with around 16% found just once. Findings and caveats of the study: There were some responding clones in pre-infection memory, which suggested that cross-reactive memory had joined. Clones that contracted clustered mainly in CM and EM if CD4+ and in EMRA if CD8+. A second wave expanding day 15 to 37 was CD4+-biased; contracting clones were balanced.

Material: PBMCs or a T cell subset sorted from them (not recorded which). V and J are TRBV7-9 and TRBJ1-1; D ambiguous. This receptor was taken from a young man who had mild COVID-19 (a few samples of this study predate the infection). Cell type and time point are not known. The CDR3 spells CASSTVVRNTEAFF. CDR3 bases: TGTGCCAGCAGCACGGTGGTACGGAACACTGAAGCTTTCTTT.